The next 21 T cell receptor beta chains were all read from a single sample in a study of beta chain features in type 1 diabetes. Every isolated RNA sample was fully reverse transcribed, so sequencing captured expressed TCRB transcripts. The protocol was immunoSEQ multiplex PCR, while the TCRdb copy is restricted to in-frame clones and leaves out a portion. Of about 170,000 clones in the sample, 7.8% were seen once. Study conclusions and caveats: Moderate yet significant TCRB CDR3 shortening was seen in Type 1 diabetes patients in all four CD4+ subsets.

No antigen has been identified for these receptors. Material: central memory CD4+ T cells from blood. Source of these receptors: a woman between 40 and 55 years old with type 1 diabetes.

The chain is built from TRBV7-9 and TRBJ2-7; 7 bases are a match to TRBD1. Germline values: CDR1 SEHNR, CDR2 FQNEAQ (reference sequence). The CDR3 covers 13 residues. V was pared by 5 bases and J by 5 bases, with 6 bases of the junction left unmatched. The CDR3 loop is CASSRQGINEQYF. CDR3 in DNA: TGTGCCAGCAGCCGACAGGGTATCAACGAGCAGTACTTC.

A word on this clone: One junction end disagrees with the germline gene, perhaps due to a read error. V is TRBV13 and J is TRBJ2-7, with D possibly being TRBD1 or TRBD2 (6 bases each). This CDR3 region has 15 residues. Germline V gene lookup returns CDR1 PRHDT and CDR2 FYEKMQ (reference sequence). CDR3 DNA sequence: TGTGCCAGCAGCCTAGGGGGTCGGGGGTCCTACGAGCAGTACTTC. It encodes CASSLGGRGSYEQYF. Filled out from reference TRBV13 and TRBJ2-7, the complete variable domain reads AAGVIQSPRHLIKEKRETATLKCYPIPRHDTVYWYQQGPGQDPQFLISFYEKMQSDKGSIPDRFSAQQFSDYHSELNMSSLELGDSALYFCASSLGGRGSYEQYFGPGTRLTVT.

This clone was picked up a small number of times. CDR3 bases: TGTGCCATCAGTGAAATGGAGGGTGAAAAACTGTTTTTT. Protein sequence: CAISEMEGEKLFF. The V call is TRBV10-3, the J call TRBJ1-4; no firm D call. Per the germline V gene, CDR1 is ENHRY and CDR2 is SYGVKD. The ends were cut back, 3 bases at V and 7 bases at J, with 9 bases in the middle. This CDR3 has 13 amino acids.

Many counts were recorded for this clone. The chain links TRBV29-1 to TRBJ2-6; D gene uncertain. The CDR3 covers 13 residues. V lost 5 bases, J lost 1 base, and 6 bases lay in between. Germline V lookup: CDR1 SQVTM, CDR2 ANQGSEA. This chain's CDR3 is CSVTPSGANVLTF. CDR3 sequence (DNA): TGCAGCGTTACTCCTTCTGGGGCCAACGTCCTGACTTTC.

The chain combines TRBV19 with TRBJ1-6; 7 bases agree with TRBD1. Per the germline V gene, CDR1 is LNHDA and CDR2 is SQIVND (reference sequence). Germline trimming cut 9 bases from V and 7 bases from J; bases unmatched to any gene: 6. This CDR3 spans 13 amino acids. The DNA of the CDR3 is TGTGCCAGCAGGACAGGTGGGAATTCACCCCTCCACTTT. Its protein is CASRTGGNSPLHF.

This clone has just a few counts. This rearrangement joins TRBV4-3 to TRBJ1-4; no clear D. V lost 1 base, J lost 5 bases, and 11 bases lay in between. Per the germline V gene, CDR1 is LGHNA and CDR2 is YSLEER. The length of the CDR3 is 15 residues. This CDR3 reads CASSQGYGRNEKLFF. The CDR3 nucleotides read TGCGCCAGCAGCCAAGGTTACGGGAGGAATGAAAAACTGTTTTTT.

This clone showed up many times. The chain's CDR3 is CAWSLGSYNEQFF. CDR3 nucleotides: TGTGCCTGGAGTCTCGGCTCCTACAATGAGCAGTTCTTC. This chain joins TRBV30 and TRBJ2-1; no definite D call. Germline V gene lookup returns CDR1 GTSNPN and CDR2 SVGIG (reference sequence). This CDR3 contains 13 residues. V lost 2 bases, J lost 0 bases, and 5 bases lay in between.

This chain connects TRBV11-2 to TRBJ1-5; D gene uncertain. The germline V gene encodes CDR1 SGHAT and CDR2 FQNNGV. Trimming shortened V by 0 bases and J by 0 bases, and 9 bases separated the two germline ends. The CDR3 contains 16 residues. CDR3 region: CASSLDRLNSNQPQHF. The CDR3 DNA is TGTGCCAGCAGCTTAGATCGACTCAATAGCAATCAGCCCCAGCATTTT.

This clone was recorded at least ten times. This chain links TRBV7-2 with TRBJ1-5; D may be TRBD1 (5 bases). The CDR3 has 14 amino acids. Germline loops: CDR1 SGHTA, CDR2 FQGNSA. Trimming shortened V by 1 base and J by 5 bases, and 9 bases separated the two germline ends. The CDR3 DNA reads TGTGCCAGCAGCTTAGTACAGGACCATCAGCCCCAGCATTTT. This codes for CASSLVQDHQPQHF.

The gene calls are TRBV19 and TRBJ1-5; 7 bases match TRBD1. This CDR3 region has 13 residues. V shed 11 bases, J shed 5 bases, and the junction held 9 bases outside the gene matches. Germline CDR1 LNHDA, CDR2 SQIVND (reference sequence). CDR3: CAVQQGRDQPQHF. CDR3 nucleotide sequence: TGTGCCGTCCAACAGGGGCGCGATCAGCCCCAGCATTTT.

This clone was seen only a few times. Germline is not matched at one junction end, which may reflect a read error. The chain is built from TRBV6-5 and TRBJ1-2; tentative D call: TRBD1 (6 bases). CDR1 MNHEY and CDR2 SVGAGI come from the germline V gene. The CDR3 extends over 12 amino acids. In DNA, the CDR3 is TGTGCCATCAGTGACAGGAACTATGGCTACACCTTC. Residues: CAISDRNYGYTF.

This clone was counted many times. This rearrangement joins TRBV27 to TRBJ1-1; TRBD1 agrees at 8 bases. The germline CDR1 and CDR2 sequences are MNHEY and SMNVEV (reference sequence). This CDR3 region has 15 residues. The V and J ends lost 6 bases and 1 base, in that order; junction bases with no gene match: 7. DNA for the CDR3: TGTGCCAGCAGACGCGGACAGGGACAGAACACTGAAGCTTTCTTT. As protein: CASRRGQGQNTEAFF.

This clone was recorded a few times. The chain is built from TRBV9 and TRBJ1-1; D remains unclear. CDR1 and CDR2 (germline): SGDLS, YYNGEE. The CDR3 spans 15 residues. V was shortened by 0 bases and J by 1 base, with 10 bases between the two germline ends. In DNA form, the CDR3 reads TGTGCCAGCAGCGTAGGCGGCAAGGAGAACACTGAAGCTTTCTTT. Translated: CASSVGGKENTEAFF.

This clone was seen more than once but under ten times. CDR3 loop: CASSLDGRKNYGYTF. The DNA for the CDR3 is TGTGCCAGCAGCTTAGACGGCAGGAAGAACTATGGCTACACCTTC. The chain employs TRBV7-2 and TRBJ1-2; D uncertain. The CDR3 totals 15 residues. The germline V gene encodes CDR1 SGHTA and CDR2 FQGNSA. With 1 base removed from V and 2 bases from J, the gap between germline ends came to 11 bases.

This chain connects TRBV7-3 to TRBJ1-4; a possible D gene is TRBD1 (5 bases). The CDR3 is 13 residues long. Trimming took 4 bases from V and 7 from J, leaving 10 bases between them. Per the germline V gene, CDR1 is SGHTA and CDR2 is FQGTGA. The CDR3 nucleotides read TGTGCCAGCAGCTCGCAGGGTGGTGAAAAACTGTTTTTT. Protein sequence: CASSSQGGEKLFF.

This clone was detected only a few times. V and J are TRBV7-2 and TRBJ2-3; D gene ambiguous. Germline CDR1 SGHTA, CDR2 FQGNSA. Between the trimmed V and J ends, which lost 6 bases and 2 bases, there was a span of 12 bases. The CDR3 runs to 14 residues. The CDR3 here is CASSLTPDTDTQYF. As DNA, the CDR3 is TGTGCCAGCAGTTTGACACCCGACACAGATACGCAGTATTTT. The full variable domain, in which reference TRBV7-2 and TRBJ2-3 provide the parts outside the CDR3, is GAGVSQSPSNKVTEKGKDVELRCDPISGHTALYWYRQSLGQGLEFLIYFQGNSAPDKSGLPSDRFSAERTGGSVSTLTIQRTQQEDSAVYLCASSLTPDTDTQYFGPGTRLTVL.

There are a few counts of this clone. The rearrangement links TRBV29-1 to TRBJ2-1; TRBD1 might be the D (5 bases). The V and J ends lost 3 bases and 6 bases respectively, with 12 bases between them. From germline, CDR1 is SQVTM and CDR2 ANQGSEA. The CDR3 totals 13 residues. As DNA, the CDR3 is TGCAGCGTTGAGAAGGCAGGGCGCAATGAGCAGTTCTTC. Protein: CSVEKAGRNEQFF.

The rearrangement links TRBV15 to TRBJ2-6; 11 positions match TRBD2. J was trimmed by 3 bases and V by 3 bases; bases with no gene match: 10. The CDR3 consists of 19 residues. CDR1 is LNHNV, CDR2 YYDKDF, per germline (reference sequence). CDR3 in DNA: TGTGCCACCAGCAGGGATTATAGCGGGGGGGCCGGTGGGGCCAACGTCCTGACTTTC. It translates to CATSRDYSGGAGGANVLTF. Combining the CDR3 with reference TRBV15 and TRBJ2-6 gives the whole variable domain DAMVIQNPRYQVTQFGKPVTLSCSQTLNHNVMYWYQQKSSQAPKLLFHYYDKDFNNEADTPDNFQSRRPNTSFCFLDIRSPGLGDTAMYLCATSRDYSGGAGGANVLTFGAGSRLTVL.

This clone was detected only a few times. The chain couples TRBV6-6 to TRBJ2-7; tentatively, D is TRBD1 (6 bases). CDR1 and CDR2 (germline): MNHNY, SVGAGI (reference sequence). The CDR3 totals 13 residues. Trimming removed 3 bases at V and 6 bases at J, with 12 bases between. The CDR3 reads CASSYNRVGEQYF. CDR3 bases: TGTGCCAGCAGTTATAACAGGGTGGGCGAGCAGTACTTC.

In this sample, this clone turned up a few times. The chain links TRBV29-1 to TRBJ2-5; a possible D gene is TRBD1 (5 bases). The ends were cut back, 4 bases at V and 4 bases at J, with 13 bases in the middle. The CDR3 has 13 residues. Germline loops: CDR1 SQVTM, CDR2 ANQGSEA. The CDR3 sequence is CSVGRGPPETQYF. The CDR3 coding sequence is TGCAGCGTTGGTAGGGGCCCCCCAGAGACCCAGTACTTC. Together with reference TRBV29-1 and TRBJ2-5, the CDR3 gives the full variable domain: SAVISQKPSRDICQRGTSLTIQCQVDSQVTMMFWYRQQPGQSLTLIATANQGSEATYESGFVIDKFPISRPNLTFSTLTVSNMSPEDSSIYLCSVGRGPPETQYFGPGTRLLVL.

The gene calls are TRBV28 and TRBJ1-2; D may be TRBD1 (5 bases). The length of the CDR3 is 14 residues. Germline V lookup: CDR1 MDHEN, CDR2 SYDVKM. The germline V and J ends were trimmed by 4 bases and 2 bases, with 11 bases remaining between them. DNA for the CDR3: TGTGCCAGCAGTTGGGGGGGGTGGAACTATGGCTACACCTTC. Protein product: CASSWGGWNYGYTF.